This T cell receptor beta chain was sequenced during a study of blood T cells in healthy people across ages (dated by TCRdb to the mid-2010s). For the study in its entirety: In model experiments, template switching captured about one uniquely barcoded TCR beta cDNA molecule for every two T cells. Two additional independent replicas of 1 million unique cDNA reads from the same blood draw were analyzed for two donors (one aged 18 to 30 and one aged 80 or older). To avoid experimental bias, donors of different ages were randomly spread across the sequencing lanes. Donors were grouped into four age groups: young (average roughly 15 years), middle-aged (about 40), aged (about 60) and long-lived (around 80). To track age-related changes in TCR beta repertoire diversity, the study relied on deep sequencing normalized with unique cDNA molecular identifiers.

Libraries were prepared through 5' RACE. Sequencing used an Illumina HiSeq 2500. A second roughly 6 to 12 cycle PCR used a sample-barcoded 5' primer and a J-beta primer mix. Each TCR beta cDNA molecule received a unique molecular identifier from a template-switch 5' adaptor carrying 12 random nucleotides. Each sample yielded at least 2.5 million CDR3-containing paired-end reads. All of the RNA was converted into first-strand cDNA using the Mint cDNA synthesis kit, with a TRBC-specific oligonucleotide serving as the primer. Following uracil-DNA glycosylase treatment, all cDNA underwent a first 18-cycle PCR with the universal primers M1SS and BC2_uni_R. The source study handled its data this way. For normalization, 1 million high-quality reads, each with a distinct molecular identifier, were randomly selected from each sample. Instead of being binned into consensus sequences, reads that shared molecular identifiers were thrown out. CDR3 identification, clonotype clustering and error correction used MiTCR with a Q25 quality threshold and the strictest error-elimination algorithm. A nonparametric unseen species model with Euler transformation was used to estimate lower-bound total TCR beta diversity. TCRdb ran its own pipeline on the public reads, namely fastp trimming at Q25 and MiXCR clone calling, and kept in-frame beta chains. When rows share a CDR3 protein, they turn into one entry using the most common DNA and genes. The V and J calls come from TCRdb's annotation, not from the publication. The table for this sample lists more than 1.4 million distinct CDR3 sequences; 42% of them were counted only once. 7.9% of the sample is taken by the ten largest.

CDR1 is given as SQVTM and CDR2 as ANQGSEA, both from the germline V gene. Deletion took 1 base off V and 2 bases off J, with a span of 15 bases between the germline ends. Its CDR3 holds 15 amino acids, cysteine through phenylalanine. The kept DNA is CDR3 alone, 45 bases in frame from the first base. The donors were roughly 40 Caucasian individuals from Russia, aged roughly 6 to 100 years, who were systemically healthy. Each donor gave about 9.2 milliliters of peripheral blood, drawn into EDTA-treated Vacutainer tubes. PBMCs were isolated by Ficoll-Paque density-gradient centrifugation, with at least 6.5 million obtained per sample. Total RNA was extracted from PBMCs with Trizol reagent, with at least 5.5 micrograms obtained per sample. For every donor, flow cytometry on a PBMC aliquot measured the percentage of naive CD45RAhigh/CD27high T cells. Paper-wide results and their limitations: The percentage of naive T cells measured by flow cytometry correlated strongly with observed TCR beta diversity. Because donor CMV infection status was unknown, age-related changes in expanded clonotypes were potentially confounded. Total diversity estimates from one million sequenced T cells were considered lower bounds and underestimates. Compared with the aged group, more naive CD4+ T cells, fewer expanded clones and increased TCR diversity were shown by the long-lived group, suggesting age selection. Bulk unsorted PBMC profiling prevented conclusive comparison of naive and antigen-experienced compartments. As age increased, observed TCR beta diversity per million T cells dropped in a roughly linear way, and a significant reduction was already evident by age approximately 40.

With respect to this clonotype: Its antigen remains unidentified. No quality values exist for individual bases; no much larger clone is one base distant.

The receptor comes from a woman under 30 in good health. The sequencing sample was made of blood. This sequence uses TRBV29-1 and TRBJ2-7, and perhaps TRBD1 as D gene, on 5 matching bases. The CDR3 reads as follows: CSVEAPGLITYEQYF. The DNA is TGCAGCGTTGAAGCACCAGGGCTAATTACCTACGAGCAGTACTTC.